These 27 T cell receptor beta chains were all obtained from the same sample, sequenced in a study of blood T cell repertoires in COVID-19 (dated by TCRdb to between 2020 and 2021). Library preparation was by the immunoSEQ multiplex PCR assay. Imported from immuneACCESS, the table was reduced by TCRdb to in-frame sequences with V and J called. These copies leave out some clones; in studies compared against another copy, an unresolved V gene accounts for under half, and the cause of the remainder is not known. This sample holds about 240,000 clones; 82% were observed only once. Around 12% of the sample is taken by the ten largest. The sequenced sample was peripheral blood. The receptors originated from a woman in her sixties with active or convalescent COVID-19.

This chain connects TRBV3-1 (or the pseudogene TRBV3-2) to TRBJ1-2, with TRBD1 matching over 8 bases. V was clipped by 2 bases and J by 0 bases; unmatched bases: 5. Germline CDR1 is LGHDT and CDR2 is YNNKEL (reference sequence). This CDR3 contains 16 residues. The CDR3 loop reads CASSQLDRDTNYGYTF. CDR3 sequence (DNA): TGTGCCAGCAGCCAACTGGACAGGGACACTAACTATGGCTACACCTTC.

The genes are TRBV15 and TRBJ2-1; D is perhaps TRBD2 (6 bases). Trimming cost V 1 base and J 9 bases, with 10 bases left between them. In germline, CDR1 is LNHNV, CDR2 YYDKDF (reference sequence). The CDR3 has 13 residues. Written as DNA, the CDR3 is TGTGCCACCAGCAGAGGGGGGGTTAGTGAGCAGTTCTTC. It codes for CATSRGGVSEQFF. Complete variable domain (other parts from reference TRBV15 and TRBJ2-1): DAMVIQNPRYQVTQFGKPVTLSCSQTLNHNVMYWYQQKSSQAPKLLFHYYDKDFNNEADTPDNFQSRRPNTSFCFLDIRSPGLGDTAMYLCATSRGGVSEQFFGPGTRLTVL.

In its sample, this clone was seen once. This rearrangement joins TRBV27 to TRBJ2-7, with 7 bases matching TRBD2. This CDR3 region has 13 residues. Germline V gene data show CDR1 as MNHEY and CDR2 as SMNVEV (reference sequence). V shed 8 bases, J shed 4 bases, and the junction held 8 bases outside the gene matches. DNA of the CDR3: TGTGCCAGCGGGAGGGCAGGGAGGTACGAGCAGTACTTC. Residues: CASGRAGRYEQYF.

This clone was picked up one time. This sequence joins TRBV2 and TRBJ2-2; the D gene is possibly TRBD1 (7 bases). The CDR3 has 15 residues. Looked up from germline, CDR1 is SNHLY and CDR2 is FYNNEI. Trimming removed 6 bases from V and 5 bases from J, with 16 bases in between. In nucleotides, the CDR3 is TGTGCCAGCAGACTGACAGGGCGGGATACCGGGGAGCTGTTTTTT. Its translation is CASRLTGRDTGELFF.

The chain carries TRBV19 and TRBJ1-2; 8 bases are a match to TRBD1. J lost 5 bases, V lost 1 base, and 6 bases had no gene match. The length of the CDR3 is 15 residues. Germline values: CDR1 LNHDA, CDR2 SQIVND (reference sequence). The CDR3 DNA reads as TGTGCCAGTAGTATAGGACAGGGGATCGCTTATGGCTACACCTTC. It yields the protein CASSIGQGIAYGYTF. Complete variable domain (other parts from reference TRBV19 and TRBJ1-2): DGGITQSPKYLFRKEGQNVTLSCEQNLNHDAMYWYRQDPGQGLRLIYYSQIVNDFQKGDIAEGYSVSREKKESFPLTVTSAQKNPTAFYLCASSIGQGIAYGYTFGSGTRLTVV.

The chain recombines TRBV2 with TRBJ2-5; no clear D. Trimming removed 2 bases from V and 5 bases from J, with 9 bases in between. Germline V gene data show CDR1 as SNHLY and CDR2 as FYNNEI. The CDR3 extends over 13 amino acids. CDR3 coding DNA: TGTGCCAGCAGTGAATCGTCCCGGGAGACCCAGTACTTC. Amino acids: CASSESSRETQYF.

This sequence joins TRBV29-1 and TRBJ1-5, with a possible D match to TRBD1 (6 bases). Trimming took 4 bases from V and 4 from J, leaving 11 bases between them. Germline V CDR1 and CDR2: SQVTM, ANQGSEA. The CDR3 contains 13 residues. CDR3 sequence reads: CSVGAGENQPQHF. CDR3 DNA: TGCAGCGTTGGGGCAGGGGAAAATCAGCCCCAGCATTTT.

This sequence joins TRBV5-1 and TRBJ2-2, with TRBD1 matching over 9 bases. The CDR3 totals 17 residues. Germline V CDR1 and CDR2: SGHRS, YFSETQ. V lost 4 bases to trimming and J lost 2 bases; unmatched junction nucleotides: 9. As DNA, the CDR3 is TGCGCCAGCAGCCCCCAGGGACAGGGTGGAAACACCGGGGAGCTGTTTTTT. Protein: CASSPQGQGGNTGELFF.

This clone was observed a single time. The CDR3 sequence: CASSEGWGAYNEQFF. CDR3 DNA: TGTGCCAGCAGTGAAGGGTGGGGGGCCTACAATGAGCAGTTCTTC. The chain uses TRBV2 and TRBJ2-1, with D possibly matching TRBD2 (6 bases). V shed 1 base and J shed 2 bases, with 9 bases lying between them. Germline values: CDR1 SNHLY, CDR2 FYNNEI. The CDR3 is made up of 15 amino acids.

The chain uses TRBV15 and TRBJ2-1; possible D gene TRBD2, 7 bases. The V gene's germline CDR1 is LNHNV and CDR2 YYDKDF (reference sequence). This CDR3 is 13 amino acids long. V was shortened by 7 bases and J by 8 bases, with 15 bases between the two germline ends. DNA of the CDR3: TGTGCCACCAATCGGGGGGCCAGGGATGAGCAGTTCTTC. Translation gives CATNRGARDEQFF.

This chain joins TRBV30 and TRBJ1-4; 7 nucleotides match TRBD1. Per germline, CDR1 GTSNPN and CDR2 SVGIG (reference sequence). This CDR3 is built from 14 residues. V lost 5 bases, J lost 8 bases, and 11 bases stayed unmatched. The CDR3 reads CAWAPGQVREKLFF. As DNA, the CDR3 is TGTGCCTGGGCCCCCGGACAGGTCAGGGAAAAACTGTTTTTT.

The chain uses TRBV2 and TRBJ1-3; D gene ambiguous. Trimming removed 4 bases from V and 1 base from J, with 11 bases in between. Germline loops: CDR1 SNHLY, CDR2 FYNNEI. The length of the CDR3 is 15 residues. The CDR3 sequence: CASSGEGLSGNTIYF. Here the CDR3 DNA reads TGTGCCAGCAGTGGGGAGGGTCTGTCTGGAAACACCATATATTTT.

On this clone: This CDR3 is also generated by other DNA sequences in the sample. The chain carries TRBV30 and TRBJ1-5; weak D call: TRBD1 (5 bases). Trimming cost V 3 bases and J 2 bases, with 8 bases left between them. Germline-derived CDR1 and CDR2 are GTSNPN and SVGIG (reference sequence). The CDR3 runs to 13 residues. The CDR3 spells CAWSGQGNQPQHF. CDR3 in DNA: TGTGCCTGGAGCGGACAAGGCAATCAGCCCCAGCATTTT.

The gene calls are TRBV28 and TRBJ1-2, with a possible D match to TRBD1 (6 bases). Trimming left V 6 bases short and J 0 bases short, with 17 bases between. The CDR3 is made up of 16 amino acids. Germline values: CDR1 MDHEN, CDR2 SYDVKM. The chain's CDR3 is CASSPSGTLANYGYTF. The CDR3 nucleotides are TGTGCCAGCAGCCCCAGCGGGACATTAGCTAACTATGGCTACACCTTC.

The chain carries TRBV10-3 and TRBJ1-3, with TRBD1 as a possible D gene (6 bases). The CDR3 runs 15 residues. V was trimmed by 7 bases and J by 0 bases, leaving 13 bases between them. Germline CDR1 is ENHRY and CDR2 is SYGVKD. CDR3 residues: CAIIRDKVSGNTIYF. The CDR3 DNA is TGTGCCATCATCCGGGACAAAGTCTCTGGAAACACCATATATTTT.

This clone has only a few counts. The chain carries TRBV7-3 and TRBJ1-6; D is ambiguous. V shed 5 bases and J shed 8 bases, with 16 bases lying between them. CDR1 is SGHTA, CDR2 FQGTGA, per germline. The CDR3 loop spans 15 amino acids. As DNA, the CDR3 is TGTGCCAGCAGCCCGTCGACGGGTGGGTATTCACCCCTCCACTTT. Its protein is CASSPSTGGYSPLHF.

V gene TRBV6-5 combines with J gene TRBJ1-1; possible D gene TRBD1, 6 bases. Per the germline V gene, CDR1 is MNHEY and CDR2 is SVGAGI. The CDR3 runs 11 residues. The V and J ends lost 5 bases and 10 bases respectively, with 11 bases between them. This CDR3 is CASSTTGLAFF. In nucleotides, the CDR3 is TGTGCCAGCAGTACTACAGGGTTAGCTTTCTTT.

This clone was detected only once. The V and J genes are TRBV27 and TRBJ2-3, with TRBD1 matching over 9 bases. Looked up from germline, CDR1 is MNHEY and CDR2 is SMNVEV (reference sequence). The CDR3 loop spans 17 amino acids. V trimming: 5 bases; J trimming: 4 bases; junction bases outside the gene matches: 13. The CDR3 region has the DNA TGTGCCAGCAGTCCTCTCCCCGGGACAGGGTGGGCAGATACGCAGTATTTT. It codes for CASSPLPGTGWADTQYF.

The sample holds one count of this clone. The V gene is TRBV7-9, the J gene TRBJ1-2; 7 bases align to TRBD1. The germline gives CDR1 SEHNR, CDR2 FQNEAQ (reference sequence). V lost 5 bases, J lost 7 bases, and 10 bases stayed unmatched. The CDR3 loop spans 14 amino acids. The CDR3 sequence: CASSPDRKERGYTF. CDR3 DNA sequence: TGTGCCAGCAGCCCGGACAGGAAGGAACGTGGCTACACCTTC.

V is TRBV6-5 and J is TRBJ1-2; D possibly corresponds to TRBD1 (5 bases). Germline V gene data show CDR1 as MNHEY and CDR2 as SVGAGI. The CDR3 has 14 residues. The V end lost 10 bases, the J end lost 6 bases, and 21 bases lay between the germline ends. The CDR3 bases are TGTGCCACTCAATCAAACCAGGGATCTGATGGCTACACCTTC. Protein sequence: CATQSNQGSDGYTF.

The chain employs TRBV19 and TRBJ1-6, with D unresolved. The germline V and J ends were trimmed by 1 base and 9 bases, with 13 bases remaining between them. Germline V CDR1 and CDR2: LNHDA, SQIVND (reference sequence). The CDR3 extends over 15 amino acids. CDR3: CASSIGRDRPSPLHF. The DNA of the CDR3 is TGTGCCAGTAGTATAGGGAGGGATCGGCCTTCACCCCTCCACTTT.

This clone has more than one count but fewer than ten. CDR3 in amino acids: CASGSTSGGTYEQYF. DNA of the CDR3: TGTGCTAGTGGATCAACTAGCGGGGGAACCTACGAGCAGTACTTC. The V and J genes are TRBV12-5 and TRBJ2-7, with 11 bases lining up with TRBD2. The CDR3 extends over 15 amino acids. Unmatched junction bases numbered 6, after V lost 6 bases and J lost 2 bases. The germline V gene has CDR1 LGHNT and CDR2 FRNRAP.

This rearrangement joins TRBV6-2 or TRBV6-3 to TRBJ2-1; 7 nucleotides match TRBD2. Germline assignment: CDR1 MNHEY and CDR2 SVGEGT. V shed 2 bases, J shed 2 bases, and the junction held 6 bases outside the gene matches. This CDR3 is built from 16 residues. This CDR3 is CASSYGGLAAYNEQFF. The CDR3 nucleotides read TGTGCCAGCAGTTACGGTGGGCTAGCGGCCTACAATGAGCAGTTCTTC.

The V and J genes are TRBV6-5 and TRBJ1-3; 7 positions agree with TRBD1. The CDR3 is 14 amino acids. Per the germline V gene, CDR1 is MNHEY and CDR2 is SVGAGI. J was trimmed by 3 bases and V by 6 bases; bases with no gene match: 5. CDR3 DNA sequence: TGTGCCAGCAGCCCCCAGGGGGATGGAAACACCATATATTTT. It specifies CASSPQGDGNTIYF.

As to this clone: A read error is possible here, since a much larger clone lies one base away. Other DNA sequences in this specimen translate into the identical CDR3. The chain uses TRBV5-1 and TRBJ1-3, with D uncertain. The CDR3 runs 14 residues. V dropped 4 bases and J dropped 4 bases, with 12 bases sitting between them. Germline CDR1 SGHRS, CDR2 YFSETQ. CDR3 nucleotides: TGCGCCAGCAGCAACGGATTGGAGGGAAACACCATATATTTT. It yields the protein CASSNGLEGNTIYF.

The J gene is TRBJ2-2, the V gene TRBV30; D not certain. Germline V CDR1 and CDR2: GTSNPN, SVGIG (reference sequence). The V end was cut by 0 bases, the J end by 6 bases, with 14 bases between. CDR3 length equals 15 residues. The CDR3 DNA sequence: TGTGCCTGGAGTGTCGGAGTTTCTTGGTCCGGGGAGCTGTTTTTT. The encoded protein is CAWSVGVSWSGELFF.

This chain uses TRBV9 with TRBJ1-2; D possibly corresponds to TRBD1 (6 bases). The CDR3 has 12 amino acids. Germline V CDR1 and CDR2: SGDLS, YYNGEE. The germline V and J ends were trimmed by 0 bases and 14 bases, with 14 bases remaining between them. CDR3 nucleotide sequence: TGTGCCAGCAGCGTAGCCAGACAGGAGGTTACCTTC. This translates into CASSVARQEVTF.